This T cell receptor (beta chain) was retrieved from a study of T cells after yellow fever vaccination. Study outcomes and limitations: Clonotypes appearing in both CD4 and CD8 compartments existed, and their share was small.

Of note for this clonotype: Its specificity is unknown.

Using its own MiXCR run on the 5' RACE reads, TCRdb lists one record per CDR3 protein. The data contain roughly 520,000 distinct CDR3 sequences, 20% to 25% of them singletons. Germline V lookup: CDR1 SNHLY, CDR2 FYNNEI. V shed 11 bases and J shed 5 bases, with 12 bases lying between them. The length of the CDR3 is 11 residues. The clonotype comes from a man between 18 and 29 years old who received the YFV17D yellow fever vaccine. This sequence joins TRBV2 and TRBJ2-5; a weak D match, TRBD2 (6 bases). Sequences were derived from PBMCs, sampled less than 25 days after the first yellow fever vaccination. The CDR3 DNA follows: TGTGCCGGAGGGCCTGAGGAGACCCAGTACTTC. As protein: CAGGPEETQYF. Based on the CDR3 plus reference TRBV2 and TRBJ2-5, the full variable domain is EPEVTQTPSHQVTQMGQEVILRCVPISNHLYFYWYRQILGQKVEFLVSFYNNEISEKSEIFDDQFSVERPDGSNFTLKIRSTKLEDSAMYFCAGGPEETQYFGPGTRLLVL.